The 26 T cell receptor beta chains listed next were all sequenced from one sample in a study of cytomegalovirus exposure and HLA in healthy donors. Vbeta (60) and Jbeta (13) primers were used in the PCR. The repertoire was sequenced with immunoSEQ multiplex PCR; TCRdb's copy has only in-frame clones and lacks some. Among about 150,000 clones, more than 80% were seen once, and the ten largest hold approximately 4%. Material for sequencing was PBMCs. These receptors were obtained from a woman aged 40 to 49 in good health and CMV-seropositive.

This rearrangement joins TRBV6-1 to TRBJ1-1; 8 positions match TRBD1. CDR1 is MNHNS and CDR2 is SASEGT in the germline V gene. This CDR3 comprises 14 residues. V was clipped by 4 bases and J by 3 bases; unmatched bases: 4. The CDR3 is CASSVQGGDTEAFF. In DNA, the CDR3 is TGTGCCAGCAGTGTACAGGGGGGGGACACTGAAGCTTTCTTT.

This clone came up once. The chain joins TRBV7-2 to TRBJ2-2; 10 positions match TRBD2. This CDR3 is 16 amino acids long. Germline CDR1 is SGHTA and CDR2 is FQGNSA. V shed 4 bases and J 4 bases; nucleotides not matched to a gene: 6. In DNA form, the CDR3 reads TGTGCCAGCAGCTCAAAGCGGGGGGGCCGCACCGGGGAGCTGTTTTTT. Protein: CASSSKRGGRTGELFF.

The V call is TRBV28, the J call TRBJ1-5; 9 bases line up with TRBD1. The ends lost 6 bases at V and 1 base at J; junction bases unmatched: 4. In germline, CDR1 is MDHEN, CDR2 SYDVKM. This CDR3 has 15 residues. The CDR3 nucleotides are TGTGCCAGCAGACGACAGGGGGTGAGCAATCAGCCCCAGCATTTT. It yields the protein CASRRQGVSNQPQHF.

J is TRBJ2-5 and V is TRBV15, with 9 nucleotides matching TRBD2. V was clipped by 3 bases and J by 4 bases; unmatched bases: 6. CDR3 length equals 15 residues. CDR1 is LNHNV, CDR2 YYDKDF, per germline (reference sequence). CDR3 residues: CATSRLAGRGETQYF. CDR3 bases: TGTGCCACCAGCAGGCTAGCGGGAAGGGGAGAGACCCAGTACTTC.

CDR3 sequence: CAWTGQGDSPLHF. The CDR3 DNA sequence: TGTGCCTGGACGGGGCAGGGGGATTCACCCCTCCACTTT. The chain recombines TRBV30 with TRBJ1-6; 7 bases are a match to TRBD1. The CDR3 is 13 residues long. Trimming cost V 4 bases and J 8 bases; bases outside gene matches: 5. Germline loops: CDR1 GTSNPN, CDR2 SVGIG (reference sequence).

This chain joins TRBV5-1 and TRBJ2-1, with 8 bases fitting TRBD2. Germline trimming cut 0 bases from V and 7 bases from J; bases unmatched to any gene: 9. Germline V gene lookup returns CDR1 SGHRS and CDR2 YFSETQ. CDR3 length: 16 amino acids. The CDR3 DNA follows: TGCGCCAGCAGCTTGGATGGGGCGGGAGGCTGGAATGAGCAGTTCTTC. It codes for CASSLDGAGGWNEQFF.

The sample holds a few counts of this clone. This chain joins TRBV6-6 and TRBJ1-5; D unresolved. Between the trimmed V and J ends, which lost 9 bases and 5 bases, there was a span of 14 bases. Germline CDR1 reads MNHNY; CDR2 reads SVGAGI (reference sequence). CDR3 length: 13 residues. CDR3 DNA: TGTGCCAGTACGAGAAACGAATATCAGCCCCAGCATTTT. Encoded protein: CASTRNEYQPQHF.

A single count supports this clone. The chain uses TRBV28 and TRBJ1-5; 7 bases are shared with TRBD1. Germline CDR1 and CDR2: MDHEN and SYDVKM. V lost 5 bases, J lost 4 bases, and 11 bases stayed unmatched. This CDR3 has 16 amino acids. Here the CDR3 DNA reads TGTGCCAGCAGTGGGTCCTCCGGGACAGCAAATCAGCCCCAGCATTTT. Protein sequence: CASSGSSGTANQPQHF.

V usage is TRBV4-2 and J usage is TRBJ2-1, with TRBD2 matching over 12 bases. V lost 0 bases to trimming and J lost 10 bases; unmatched junction nucleotides: 4. This CDR3 contains 15 residues. Germline assignment: CDR1 LGHNA and CDR2 YNFKEQ. CDR3 coding DNA: TGTGCCAGCAGCCAAGAGACTAGCGGGGGATGGGAGCAGTTCTTC. It specifies CASSQETSGGWEQFF.

J is TRBJ2-7 and V is TRBV18; 7 nucleotides line up with TRBD1. In germline, CDR1 is KGHSH, CDR2 LQKENI. The CDR3 loop spans 16 amino acids. V shed 4 bases, J shed 2 bases, and the junction held 11 bases outside the gene matches. The DNA for the CDR3 is TGTGCCAGCTCACGGGGTAGTGACAGGGTTCCCTACGAGCAGTACTTC. Its protein is CASSRGSDRVPYEQYF. Full variable domain (outside the CDR3, taken from reference TRBV18 and TRBJ2-7): NAGVMQNPRHLVRRRGQEARLRCSPMKGHSHVYWYRQLPEEGLKFMVYLQKENIIDESGMPKERFSAEFPKEGPSILRIQQVVRGDSAAYFCASSRGSDRVPYEQYFGPGTRLTVT.

This chain connects TRBV20-1 to TRBJ2-1, with D possibly TRBD2 on 6 matching bases. Trimming pared 6 bases from V and 15 bases from J, leaving 18 bases between. CDR3 size: 11 residues. Germline V CDR1 and CDR2: DFQATT, SNEGSKA (reference sequence). CDR3 bases: TGCAGTGCCAGCTCGACTAGATCCCCGTTCTTC. Its protein is CSASSTRSPFF.

The V and J genes are TRBV7-9 and TRBJ1-2; D might be TRBD1 (5 bases). This CDR3 comprises 12 residues. Germline CDR1 and CDR2: SEHNR and FQNEAQ (reference sequence). V lost 3 bases and J 6 bases, leaving 8 bases between the germline ends. This CDR3 reads CASSFWGNGYTF. As DNA, the CDR3 is TGTGCCAGCAGCTTTTGGGGCAATGGCTACACCTTC.

The chain uses TRBV6-5 and TRBJ2-7; D is undetermined. This CDR3 has 13 amino acids. The germline CDR1 and CDR2 sequences are MNHEY and SVGAGI. V was shortened by 7 bases and J by 1 base, with 11 bases between the two germline ends. The CDR3: CASNSLKSYEQYF. As DNA, the CDR3 is TGTGCCAGCAACTCGCTTAAATCCTACGAGCAGTACTTC.

This chain joins TRBV5-4 and TRBJ2-3; possible D gene TRBD1, 5 bases. This CDR3 is built from 14 residues. V was cut by 0 bases and J by 4 bases, with 9 bases left in between. Per the germline V gene, CDR1 is SGHNT and CDR2 is YYREEE (reference sequence). CDR3 residues: CASSLDQGPDTQYF. Here the CDR3 DNA reads TGTGCCAGCAGCTTGGACCAGGGCCCAGATACGCAGTATTTT. The variable domain in full, with the rest retrieved from reference TRBV5-4 and TRBJ2-3, is ETGVTQSPTHLIKTRGQQVTLRCSSQSGHNTVSWYQQALGQGPQFIFQYYREEENGRGNFPPRFSGLQFPNYSSELNVNALELDDSALYLCASSLDQGPDTQYFGPGTRLTVL.

This clone was recorded once. This chain connects TRBV4-1 to TRBJ1-6; D is unclear. CDR1 MGHRA and CDR2 YSYEKL come from the germline V gene. There are 13 residues in the CDR3. V lost 2 bases to trimming and J lost 7 bases, with 6 bases between them. CDR3 loop: CASSQRENSPLHF. The CDR3 coding sequence is TGCGCCAGCAGCCAAAGGGAGAATTCACCCCTCCACTTT.

This sequence joins TRBV12-2 and TRBJ1-2; TRBD1 is the table's D call, not checked against the DNA. TRBV12-2 is reported as a pseudogene. This CDR3 comprises 15 residues. The CDR3 DNA reads TGTGCAAGCGGGACAGGAAGCCTGGCTAACTATGGCTACACCTTC. This codes for CASGTGSLANYGYTF.

V gene TRBV9 combines with J gene TRBJ1-5; no definite D call. Germline assignment: CDR1 SGDLS and CDR2 YYNGEE. V gave up 4 bases and J gave up 3 bases, with 14 bases separating them. CDR3 length equals 15 residues. In DNA, the CDR3 is TGTGCCAGCAGCCCCCGCGGGTATGACAATCAGCCCCAGCATTTT. It yields the protein CASSPRGYDNQPQHF. Full variable domain (remainder filled in from reference TRBV9 and TRBJ1-5): DSGVTQTPKHLITATGQRVTLRCSPRSGDLSVYWYQQSLDQGLQFLIQYYNGEERAKGNILERFSAQQFPDLHSELNLSSLELGDSALYFCASSPRGYDNQPQHFGDGTRLSIL.

The chain has TRBV28 and TRBJ2-2, with 15 bases that match TRBD2. The V segment lost 4 bases and the J segment 7 bases; nucleotides outside the gene matches: 7. Germline loops: CDR1 MDHEN, CDR2 SYDVKM. This CDR3 comprises 17 residues. CDR3 amino acids: CASSSSGLAGGLGELFF. DNA of the CDR3: TGTGCCAGCAGTTCCTCGGGACTAGCGGGAGGCCTCGGGGAGCTGTTTTTT.

J is TRBJ2-5 and V is TRBV2; D is possibly TRBD1 (6 bases). The assigned J gene may be wrong: the sequence end matches TRBJ2-7 better. There are 14 residues in the CDR3. The germline gives CDR1 SNHLY, CDR2 FYNNEI. In DNA form, the CDR3 reads TGTGCCAGCAGTGAAAATGGCAGGGGTTACGAGCAGTACTTC. It translates to CASSENGRGYEQYF.

Turning to this clone: A read error may account for a junction end that differs from germline. The chain uses TRBV6-5 and TRBJ1-1; D is possibly TRBD1 (5 bases). Germline loops: CDR1 MNHEY, CDR2 SVGAGI. This CDR3 has 14 residues. The CDR3 here is CASSYYRGDTEAFF. The CDR3 bases are TGTGCCAGCAGCTACTACCGGGGGGACACTGAAGCTTTCTTT.

The rearrangement links TRBV13 to TRBJ1-1; TRBD1 is a possible D gene (6 bases). This CDR3 has 14 amino acids. With 5 bases removed from V and 5 bases from J, the gap between germline ends came to 15 bases. The germline V gene has CDR1 PRHDT and CDR2 FYEKMQ (reference sequence). The CDR3 here is CASSPLQGGTEAFF. The CDR3 DNA reads as TGTGCCAGCAGCCCGCTACAGGGCGGTACTGAAGCTTTCTTT.

This sequence joins TRBV29-1 and TRBJ2-3, with 10 bases identical to TRBD2. The length of the CDR3 is 15 residues. CDR1 is SQVTM and CDR2 is ANQGSEA in the germline V gene. The junction had 8 bases not matched to a gene; V was cut back by 3 bases and J by 5 bases. CDR3 DNA sequence: TGCAGCGTTGATTTTCCTAGCGGGAGAAGAGATACGCAGTATTTT. Translated: CSVDFPSGRRDTQYF.

As to this clone: Its ends do not fully match the called genes, so a read error is possible. The rearrangement links TRBV7-3 to TRBJ1-1; D is undetermined. The germline CDR1 and CDR2 sequences are SGHTA and FQGTGA. This CDR3 is 11 amino acids long. This chain's CDR3 is CASSFRKEAPF. The CDR3 nucleotides are TGTGCCAGCAGCTTCCGGAAGGAGGCCCCCTTT.

The V call is TRBV19, the J call TRBJ1-1, with TRBD1 matching 7 bases. Germline CDR1 is LNHDA and CDR2 is SQIVND (reference sequence). Trimming at V came to 6 bases and at J to 3 bases, leaving 10 bases not matched to a gene. This CDR3 comprises 15 residues. In nucleotides, the CDR3 is TGTGCCAGTAGCCCCGTCCCAACAGGGGACACTGAAGCTTTCTTT. Encoded protein: CASSPVPTGDTEAFF.

This chain uses TRBV7-9 with TRBJ2-6; possible D gene TRBD2, 5 bases. Germline assignment: CDR1 SEHNR and CDR2 FQNEAQ (reference sequence). The V end lost 6 bases, the J end lost 1 base, and 10 bases lay between the germline ends. This CDR3 is 15 amino acids long. The CDR3: CASSQTGSGANVLTF. The CDR3 DNA reads as TGTGCCAGCAGTCAGACGGGGTCTGGGGCCAACGTCCTGACTTTC.

This chain connects TRBV4-2 to TRBJ2-1; weak D call: TRBD2 (6 bases). The CDR3 spans 14 residues. V gave up 6 bases and J gave up 5 bases, with 14 bases separating them. Germline CDR1 reads LGHNA; CDR2 reads YNFKEQ. The CDR3 sequence: CASSSAGTNNEQFF. In nucleotides, the CDR3 is TGTGCCAGCAGTTCAGCGGGTACCAACAATGAGCAGTTCTTC.